Presented here are 16 T cell receptor beta chains from one specimen sequenced in a study of CD8+ T cells in alopecia areata. cDNA serving as the sequencing template came from extracted, reverse transcribed RNA. Method: immunoSEQ multiplex PCR; TCRdb's copy keeps in-frame clones and lacks some. The repertoire holds 110,000 or so clones, with about 61% as singletons. The treatment here: oral pan-JAK inhibitor, 5-10 mg twice daily. The sequences come from CD8+ T cells sorted from blood, collected at week 4, from a patient treated with tofacitinib. These receptor sequences come from a human donor with alopecia areata.

This clone was detected only a few times. This chain uses TRBV6-4 with TRBJ2-3; D possibly corresponds to TRBD1 (5 bases). Germline loops: CDR1 MRHNA, CDR2 SNTAGT. The CDR3 is 14 amino acids. Trimming shortened V by 0 bases and J by 4 bases, and 8 bases separated the two germline ends. The CDR3 sequence: CASSDSGEPDTQYF. The CDR3 nucleotides read TGTGCCAGCAGTGACTCAGGGGAACCAGATACGCAGTATTTT.

This clone has more than one count but fewer than ten. The gene calls are TRBV25-1 and TRBJ2-7; perhaps TRBD1 as D (5 bases). CDR1 is MGHDK, CDR2 SYGVNS, per germline. This CDR3 has 13 residues. The V and J ends lost 5 bases and 6 bases respectively, with 14 bases between them. The CDR3 spells CASSWQGSGEQYF. DNA of the CDR3: TGTGCCAGCAGTTGGCAGGGTTCTGGCGAGCAGTACTTC.

This chain connects TRBV27 to TRBJ2-5; 10 bases map to TRBD2. Germline trimming cut 4 bases from V and 5 bases from J; bases unmatched to any gene: 7. The CDR3 runs 15 residues. Germline loops: CDR1 MNHEY, CDR2 SMNVEV (reference sequence). CDR3 sequence (DNA): TGTGCCAGCAGTTCGTTAGCGGGGGGCGGGGAGACCCAGTACTTC. Its translation is CASSSLAGGGETQYF.

This chain links TRBV7-9 with TRBJ1-4; the D gene is possibly TRBD1 (6 bases). Germline V gene lookup returns CDR1 SEHNR and CDR2 FQNEAQ (reference sequence). CDR3 length: 15 amino acids. Trimming took 3 bases from V and 5 from J, leaving 13 bases between them. The CDR3 loop reads CASSFLDRQNEKLFF. DNA for the CDR3: TGTGCCAGCAGCTTCCTGGACAGACAAAATGAAAAACTGTTTTTT. Full variable domain (rest looked up from reference TRBV7-9 and TRBJ1-4): DTGVSQNPRHKITKRGQNVTFRCDPISEHNRLYWYRQTLGQGPEFLTYFQNEAQLEKSRLLSDRFSAERPKGSFSTLEIQRTEQGDSAMYLCASSFLDRQNEKLFFGSGTQLSVL.

This clone was detected only a few times. The chain employs TRBV23-1 and TRBJ1-1; 7 bases match TRBD1. TRBV23-1 is reported as an ORF; its role is uncertain. This CDR3 region has 14 residues. With 8 bases clipped from V and 5 bases from J, the junction kept 11 bases outside the gene matches. The chain's CDR3 is CASGTDRVGTEAFF. Written as DNA, the CDR3 is TGCGCCAGCGGGACCGACAGGGTAGGAACTGAAGCTTTCTTT.

The CDR3 here is CSVDRGDEKLFF. The CDR3 bases are TGCAGTGTAGACAGGGGAGACGAAAAACTGTTTTTT. This chain uses TRBV29-1 with TRBJ1-4, with TRBD1 identical over 8 bases. This CDR3 has 12 residues. Germline loops: CDR1 SQVTM, CDR2 ANQGSEA. Full variable domain (outside the CDR3, taken from reference TRBV29-1 and TRBJ1-4): SAVISQKPSRDICQRGTSLTIQCQVDSQVTMMFWYRQQPGQSLTLIATANQGSEATYESGFVIDKFPISRPNLTFSTLTVSNMSPEDSSIYLCSVDRGDEKLFFGSGTQLSVL.

In this sample, this clone turned up a few times. The J gene is TRBJ1-2, the V gene TRBV6-5, with TRBD1 as a possible D gene (5 bases). The CDR3 runs 15 residues. CDR1 and CDR2 from the germline V gene are MNHEY and SVGAGI. V lost 2 bases to trimming and J lost 4 bases, with 14 bases between them. In DNA, the CDR3 is TGTGCCAGCAGTTACATGGAGGGGTTCGGCTATGGCTACACCTTC. Its protein is CASSYMEGFGYGYTF.

This clone was observed a few times. The chain combines TRBV30 with TRBJ1-5; a possible D gene is TRBD1 (5 bases). Germline V lookup: CDR1 GTSNPN, CDR2 SVGIG (reference sequence). With 4 bases removed from V and 7 bases from J, the gap between germline ends came to 14 bases. The CDR3 is made up of 13 amino acids. The chain's CDR3 is CAWTAGRGQPQHF. CDR3 coding DNA: TGTGCCTGGACAGCAGGCCGGGGCCAGCCCCAGCATTTT.

This chain uses TRBV6-4 with TRBJ2-3; perhaps TRBD2 as D (6 bases). The CDR3 runs 14 residues. The V gene lost 5 bases and the J gene lost 3 bases, with 12 bases spanning the gap. Germline V gene sequence: CDR1 MRHNA, CDR2 SNTAGT. DNA of the CDR3: TGTGCCAGCAGTTTACAGGCGGGGACAGATACGCAGTATTTT. Translation gives CASSLQAGTDTQYF.

The chain combines TRBV6-5 with TRBJ1-2, with D perhaps matching TRBD1 (6 bases). The CDR3 is 12 amino acids. CDR1 and CDR2 (germline): MNHEY, SVGAGI. V lost 7 bases and J lost 8, with 14 bases in between. CDR3: CASTQGILGYTF. The CDR3 DNA reads TGTGCCAGCACTCAGGGGATCTTGGGCTACACCTTC.

This clone appeared a few times. The chain uses TRBV25-1 and TRBJ1-2; D perhaps matches TRBD1 (5 bases). The germline gives CDR1 MGHDK, CDR2 SYGVNS. V was trimmed by 5 bases and J by 8 bases, leaving 15 bases between them. CDR3 size: 13 residues. DNA of the CDR3: TGTGCCAGCAGTATAAGCCCAGGGCTAGGCTACACCTTC. This sequence encodes CASSISPGLGYTF.

This chain links TRBV5-4 with TRBJ2-7; 8 bases map to TRBD2. The CDR3 totals 15 residues. Germline V lookup: CDR1 SGHNT, CDR2 YYREEE (reference sequence). The junction had 6 bases not matched to a gene; V was cut back by 1 base and J by 3 bases. The CDR3 DNA follows: TGTGCCAGCAGCTTGTTCGGGGGGGCCTACTACGAGCAGTACTTC. Translated: CASSLFGGAYYEQYF. The variable domain in full, with the rest retrieved from reference TRBV5-4 and TRBJ2-7, is ETGVTQSPTHLIKTRGQQVTLRCSSQSGHNTVSWYQQALGQGPQFIFQYYREEENGRGNFPPRFSGLQFPNYSSELNVNALELDDSALYLCASSLFGGAYYEQYFGPGTRLTVT.

This clone was recorded only once. The gene calls are TRBV5-1 and TRBJ1-1; 7 bases are a match to TRBD1. The junction had 5 bases not matched to a gene; V was cut back by 2 bases and J by 4 bases. The CDR3 totals 14 residues. Germline CDR1 SGHRS, CDR2 YFSETQ. This chain's CDR3 is CASSLGGTATEAFF. CDR3 DNA sequence: TGCGCCAGCAGCTTAGGTGGGACAGCCACTGAAGCTTTCTTT.

This chain joins TRBV29-1 and TRBJ2-5, with D possibly TRBD1 on 5 matching bases. Trimming left V 4 bases short and J 5 bases short, with 17 bases between. CDR1 and CDR2 (germline): SQVTM, ANQGSEA. This CDR3 spans 14 amino acids. CDR3 protein: CSVVSPRDWETQYF. The CDR3 nucleotides read TGCAGCGTTGTAAGTCCCAGGGATTGGGAGACCCAGTACTTC.

V is TRBV2 and J is TRBJ2-5; no clear D gene. V gave up 3 bases and J gave up 1 base, with 6 bases separating them. The V gene's germline CDR1 is SNHLY and CDR2 FYNNEI. CDR3 length: 13 residues. The CDR3 loop reads CASSEYGQETQYF. Here the CDR3 DNA reads TGTGCCAGCAGTGAGTACGGCCAAGAGACCCAGTACTTC.

The chain recombines TRBV25-1 with TRBJ2-6, with D hard to call. Germline CDR1 MGHDK, CDR2 SYGVNS. The V end was cut by 3 bases, the J end by 9 bases, with 6 bases between. The CDR3 has 12 amino acids. Here the CDR3 DNA reads TGTGCCAGCAGTGAGGTTATCAACGTCCTGACTTTC. Its protein is CASSEVINVLTF.